Listed here are 5 T cell receptor beta chains from one sample, sequenced in a study of cytomegalovirus exposure and HLA in healthy donors. 13 Jbeta primers and 60 Vbeta primers were used for the PCR. TCRdb keeps only in-frame clones here, not all; method: immunoSEQ multiplex PCR. Here the sample spans 170,000 or so clones, around 83% being singletons. Specimen: PBMCs. These receptors originate from a man aged 50-60 years in good health and CMV-seronegative.

The V and J genes are TRBV7-2 and TRBJ1-5; D gene unclear. Trimming stripped 1 base from V and 0 bases from J, with 4 bases between. This CDR3 is 14 amino acids long. Germline CDR1 and CDR2: SGHTA and FQGNSA. The CDR3: CASSLDYSNQPQHF. The CDR3 DNA sequence: TGTGCCAGCAGCTTAGACTATAGCAATCAGCCCCAGCATTTT. Full variable domain (missing parts from reference TRBV7-2 and TRBJ1-5): GAGVSQSPSNKVTEKGKDVELRCDPISGHTALYWYRQSLGQGLEFLIYFQGNSAPDKSGLPSDRFSAERTGGSVSTLTIQRTQQEDSAVYLCASSLDYSNQPQHFGDGTRLSIL.

Comments on this clone: Different DNA sequences within this sample yield the same CDR3. CDR3 sequence reads: CASSIGAGGTDTQYF. The CDR3 DNA follows: TGTGCCAGTAGTATCGGGGCAGGGGGCACAGATACGCAGTATTTT. This rearrangement joins TRBV19 to TRBJ2-3, with D perhaps TRBD1 (6 bases). Germline V gene data show CDR1 as LNHDA and CDR2 as SQIVND (reference sequence). The CDR3 has 15 amino acids. V shed 3 bases and J shed 1 base, with 11 bases lying between them.

This chain links TRBV19 with TRBJ2-3, with D tentatively TRBD1 (5 bases). The CDR3 contains 13 residues. The V end lost 3 bases, the J end lost 4 bases, and 8 bases lay between the germline ends. Germline CDR1 and CDR2: LNHDA and SQIVND (reference sequence). CDR3 coding DNA: TGTGCCAGTAGTATCCAGGGTTCAGATACGCAGTATTTT. It specifies CASSIQGSDTQYF.

This chain connects TRBV5-1 to TRBJ2-1; D ambiguous. Germline CDR1 and CDR2: SGHRS and YFSETQ. The V end was cut by 0 bases, the J end by 3 bases, with 7 bases between. The CDR3 contains 14 residues. The chain's CDR3 is CASSLVPSYNEQFF. Here the CDR3 DNA reads TGCGCCAGCAGCTTGGTCCCTAGCTACAATGAGCAGTTCTTC.

V usage is TRBV7-2 and J usage is TRBJ2-5; 13 positions match TRBD2. Germline V lookup: CDR1 SGHTA, CDR2 FQGNSA. V was pared by 5 bases and J by 5 bases, with 5 bases of the junction left unmatched. The CDR3 covers 15 residues. This chain's CDR3 is CASSPGLAGAETQYF. The CDR3 DNA reads TGTGCCAGCAGCCCAGGACTAGCGGGAGCGGAGACCCAGTACTTC.